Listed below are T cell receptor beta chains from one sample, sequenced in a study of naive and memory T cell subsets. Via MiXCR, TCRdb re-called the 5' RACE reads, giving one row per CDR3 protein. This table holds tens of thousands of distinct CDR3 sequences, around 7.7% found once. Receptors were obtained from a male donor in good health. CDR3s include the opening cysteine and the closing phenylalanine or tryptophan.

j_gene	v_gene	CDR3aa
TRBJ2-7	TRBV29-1	CSVELGQGNYEQYF
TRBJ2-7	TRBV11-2	CASSGTRRRNFEQYF
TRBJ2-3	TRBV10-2	CASSEVPSGTQYF
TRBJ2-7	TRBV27	CASRSGMGPYEQYF
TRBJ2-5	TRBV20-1	CSARGPLWTQETQYF
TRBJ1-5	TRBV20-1	CSASAGIGGQPQHF
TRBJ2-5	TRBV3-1	CASVNTMEGNTIETQYF
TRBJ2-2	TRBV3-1	CASSQRIGELFF
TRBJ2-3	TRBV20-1	CSARDRRARVSDTQYF
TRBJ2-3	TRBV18	CASSPPRQPEGTDTQYF
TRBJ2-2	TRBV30	CAWKKGLHPGELFF
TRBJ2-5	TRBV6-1	CAISPQGRGETQYF
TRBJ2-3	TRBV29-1	CSVAPRGVITDTQYF
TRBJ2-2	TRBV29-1	CSVSLADGELFF
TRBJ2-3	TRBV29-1	CSVGSADVDTQYF
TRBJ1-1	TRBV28	CASKLGGTEAFF
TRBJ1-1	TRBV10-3	CAISGSPGQGYTEAFF
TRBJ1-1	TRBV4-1	CASSQDSGRSTEAFF
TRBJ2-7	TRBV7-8	CASSSNYLAGGHEQYF
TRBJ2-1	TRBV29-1	CSGGGVGNNEQFF
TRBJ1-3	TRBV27	CASSLTGVPGNTIYF
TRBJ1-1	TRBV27	CASSSGQGLNTEAFF
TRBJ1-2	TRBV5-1	CASSLTTANYGYTF
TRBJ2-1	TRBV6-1	CASSGQGLSSYNEQFF
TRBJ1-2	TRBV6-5	CASSYSGQAGGYTF
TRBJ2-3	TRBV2	CASSSAGVLDTQYF
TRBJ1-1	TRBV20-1	CSAAGGGGTEAFF
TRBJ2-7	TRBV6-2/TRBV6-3	CASSYGTVSSYEQYF
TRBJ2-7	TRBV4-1	CASSPTTGPRSYEQYF
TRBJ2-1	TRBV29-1	CSASGRGDEQFF
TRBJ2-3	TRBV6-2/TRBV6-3	CASSTLAGDPTDTQYF
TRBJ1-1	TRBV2	CASTGYSEAFF
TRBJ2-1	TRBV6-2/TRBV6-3	CASRTSGRKDEQFF
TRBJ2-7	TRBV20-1	CSARVAGSSFEQYF
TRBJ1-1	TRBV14	CASSQSGVEAFF
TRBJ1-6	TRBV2	CASSEMGSYNSPLHF
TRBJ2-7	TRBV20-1	CSARDGGADEQYF
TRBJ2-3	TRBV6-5	CASRPGPQRDTQYF
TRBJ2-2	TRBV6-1	CASSEGIRTGRSGELFF
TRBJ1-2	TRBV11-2	CASSLEFEGYTF
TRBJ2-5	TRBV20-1	CSAPTGETQYF
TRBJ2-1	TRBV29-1	CSAHDTVTQFF
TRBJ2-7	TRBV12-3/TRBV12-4	CASSLSGQHPYEQYF
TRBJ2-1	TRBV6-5	CASSYSYGTSGKYEQFF
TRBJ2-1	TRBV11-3	CASSLDEGGEQFF
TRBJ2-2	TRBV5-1	CASSLAPVPLGGELFF
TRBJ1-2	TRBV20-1	CSASSRTDYGYTF
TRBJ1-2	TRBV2	CASSQQGYGYTF
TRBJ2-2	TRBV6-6	CASNTQSSGRMEAGELFF
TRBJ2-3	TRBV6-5	CASSLGGYTDTQYF
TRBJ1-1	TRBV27	CASRGQGRTEAFF
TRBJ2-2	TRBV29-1	CSVVLGSNTGELFF
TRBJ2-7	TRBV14	CASSPGQYGWGYEQYF
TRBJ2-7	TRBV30	CAWSITGDHEQYF
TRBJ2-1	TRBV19	CASSIDNSYNEQFF
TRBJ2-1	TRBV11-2	CASSGGLQSSYNEQFF
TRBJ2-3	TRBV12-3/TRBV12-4	CASSFVAGGPGDTQYF
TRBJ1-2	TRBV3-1	CASSQDSAGANYGYTF